The entry below describes one T cell receptor beta chain. This sample is part of a study of patients and donors after allogeneic stem cell transplantation. TCRdb fed the RT-PCR reads into MiXCR, producing one record per CDR3 protein. The table includes about 110,000 distinct CDR3 sequences, roughly 35% detected once. The CDR3 runs 13 residues. V lost 3 bases, J lost 4 bases, and 10 bases lay in between. The germline V gene encodes CDR1 DFQATT and CDR2 SNEGSKA (reference sequence). The sequenced material came from blood, either unsorted or a sorted T cell fraction (not recorded which). The source is a human donor who was either an allogeneic HSCT recipient or a stem cell or donor lymphocyte infusion donor (not recorded which). It is not recorded whose cells these are; they may come from a transplant donor. The V and J genes are TRBV20-1 and TRBJ1-5; D remains unclear. The CDR3 bases are TGCAGTGCTAGCGGCGGACTAAATCAGCCCCAGCATTTT. Protein product: CSASGGLNQPQHF.